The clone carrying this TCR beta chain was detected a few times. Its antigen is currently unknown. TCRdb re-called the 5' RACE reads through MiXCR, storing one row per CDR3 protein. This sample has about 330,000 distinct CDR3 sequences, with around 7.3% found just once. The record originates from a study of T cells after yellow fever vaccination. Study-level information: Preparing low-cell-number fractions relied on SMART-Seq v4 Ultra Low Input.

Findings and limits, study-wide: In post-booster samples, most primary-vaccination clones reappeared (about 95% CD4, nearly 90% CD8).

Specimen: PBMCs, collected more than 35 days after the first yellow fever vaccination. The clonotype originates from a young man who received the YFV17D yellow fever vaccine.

The CDR3 DNA reads as TGCAGTGCTAGAAGGGCACAGAACACTGAAGCTTTCTTT. Translated, it gives CSARRAQNTEAFF. The chain is built from TRBV20-1 and TRBJ1-1; D uncertain. Germline V CDR1 and CDR2: DFQATT, SNEGSKA (reference sequence). V was trimmed by 2 bases and J by 1 base, leaving 8 bases between them. The CDR3 spans 13 residues.